The 23 T cell receptor beta chains below come from one sample, sequenced in a study of blood T cell repertoires in COVID-19. Libraries were prepared by immunoSEQ multiplex PCR; TCRdb keeps only in-frame clonotypes and omits some of them. The sample lists around 500,000 clones, roughly 90% seen once, with 1.5% to 2% in the top ten. The sample was PBMCs or T cells enriched from blood (not recorded which). The origin of the receptors is a woman between 40 and 50 years old who had recovered from COVID-19.

The genes are TRBV29-1 and TRBJ2-5, with 10 bases lining up with TRBD2. CDR1 is SQVTM, CDR2 ANQGSEA, per germline. V trimming: 4 bases; J trimming: 3 bases; junction bases outside the gene matches: 8. CDR3 length equals 15 residues. CDR3 nucleotide sequence: TGCAGCGTTGTAGTTCCCGGACTAGCGGAAGAGACCCAGTACTTC. Amino acids: CSVVVPGLAEETQYF.

The chain recombines TRBV5-6 with TRBJ2-7, with TRBD1 as a possible D gene (5 bases). The CDR3 is 13 amino acids. Between the trimmed V and J ends, which lost 0 bases and 6 bases, there was a span of 10 bases. CDR1 is SGHDT, CDR2 YYEEEE, per germline. This chain's CDR3 is CASSLAVRGEQYF. CDR3 coding DNA: TGTGCCAGCAGCTTGGCGGTAAGGGGCGAGCAGTACTTC.

This chain uses TRBV3-1 (or the pseudogene TRBV3-2) with TRBJ1-1; D not resolved. Trimming left V 0 bases short and J 3 bases short, with 8 bases between. This CDR3 spans 14 amino acids. CDR1 is LGHDT and CDR2 is YNNKEL in the germline V gene (reference sequence). CDR3 amino acids: CASSQDHRDTEAFF. The CDR3 bases are TGTGCCAGCAGCCAAGATCACCGGGACACTGAAGCTTTCTTT.

This clone was recorded once. CDR3 region: CASSIDTGTGVNEQFF. The CDR3 region has the DNA TGTGCCAGTAGTATAGATACCGGGACTGGGGTCAATGAGCAGTTCTTC. This rearrangement joins TRBV19 to TRBJ2-1, with D maybe TRBD2 (6 bases). Per germline, CDR1 LNHDA and CDR2 SQIVND (reference sequence). Trimming shortened V by 0 bases and J by 6 bases, and 15 bases separated the two germline ends. The length of the CDR3 is 16 residues.

This clone was found once. The CDR3 DNA is TGCGCCAGCAGCCGGCCAACAGGGGGCCAAGAGACCCAGTACTTC. Translating it yields CASSRPTGGQETQYF. V usage is TRBV4-3 and J usage is TRBJ2-5, with 8 bases that match TRBD1. Germline loops: CDR1 LGHNA, CDR2 YSLEER. The CDR3 spans 15 residues. V trimming: 4 bases; J trimming: 1 base; junction bases outside the gene matches: 5.

This rearrangement joins TRBV24-1 to TRBJ2-4; 7 nucleotides line up with TRBD1. CDR3 length: 15 residues. Germline CDR1 reads KGHDR; CDR2 reads SFDVKD. Germline trimming cut 3 bases from V and 5 bases from J; bases unmatched to any gene: 6. The CDR3 region is CATSDERTGENIQYF. CDR3 sequence (DNA): TGTGCCACCAGTGATGAGAGGACAGGAGAAAACATTCAGTACTTC.

V gene TRBV7-6 combines with J gene TRBJ2-7; D gene uncertain. Germline CDR1 reads SGHVS; CDR2 reads FNYEAQ. The CDR3 has 18 amino acids. V shed 2 bases and J shed 0 bases, with 20 bases lying between them. CDR3 nucleotides: TGTGCCAGCAGCTTAACCCCCCCCGTGGCAGGTGCCTCCTACGAGCAGTACTTC. Its protein is CASSLTPPVAGASYEQYF.

V is TRBV6-1 and J is TRBJ2-7; D possibly corresponds to TRBD2 (6 bases). Germline CDR1 and CDR2: MNHNS and SASEGT. This CDR3 has 14 amino acids. Between the trimmed V and J ends, which lost 2 bases and 2 bases, there was a span of 10 bases. CDR3 sequence reads: CASSEFGEAYEQYF. CDR3 DNA sequence: TGTGCCAGCAGTGAATTTGGGGAGGCCTACGAGCAGTACTTC.

The V gene is TRBV5-1, the J gene TRBJ2-5; D unresolved. There are 12 residues in the CDR3. V dropped 2 bases and J dropped 5 bases, with 7 bases sitting between them. Germline loops: CDR1 SGHRS, CDR2 YFSETQ. CDR3 bases: TGCGCCAGCAGCTTAGCGAGTGAGACCCAGTACTTC. Translation gives CASSLASETQYF.

The V call is TRBV7-2, the J call TRBJ1-5, with D maybe TRBD1 (5 bases). The CDR3 totals 16 residues. Germline V gene sequence: CDR1 SGHTA, CDR2 FQGNSA. V was pared by 6 bases and J by 2 bases, with 17 bases between. The CDR3 nucleotides read TGTGCCAGCAGTCCACCAGGGATCGCGGGCAATCAGCCCCAGCATTTT. It translates to CASSPPGIAGNQPQHF.

The rearrangement links TRBV5-1 to TRBJ1-5; D might be TRBD1 (6 bases). Germline values: CDR1 SGHRS, CDR2 YFSETQ. The ends were cut back, 4 bases at V and 1 base at J, with 12 bases in the middle. CDR3 length equals 15 residues. CDR3 in amino acids: CASSQTGISNQPQHF. The CDR3 coding sequence is TGCGCCAGCAGCCAAACAGGGATAAGCAATCAGCCCCAGCATTTT.

This clone has a handful of counts. The rearrangement links TRBV5-1 to TRBJ2-1, with unresolved D. This CDR3 is built from 14 residues. Deletions cut 0 bases from V and 7 bases from J, with 11 bases between. Germline CDR1 reads SGHRS; CDR2 reads YFSETQ. The CDR3 DNA sequence: TGCGCCAGCAGCTTGGACGGCTACGGGAATGAGCAGTTCTTC. Translation: CASSLDGYGNEQFF.

This chain uses TRBV20-1 with TRBJ2-5; D possibly corresponds to TRBD2 (5 bases). Germline-derived CDR1 and CDR2 are DFQATT and SNEGSKA (reference sequence). The CDR3 extends over 15 amino acids. Between the trimmed V and J ends, which lost 3 bases and 5 bases, there was a span of 19 bases. CDR3 sequence reads: CSASWEKKGGETQYF. The CDR3 nucleotides read TGCAGTGCTAGTTGGGAGAAAAAAGGTGGGGAGACCCAGTACTTC.

V gene TRBV4-2 combines with J gene TRBJ2-3; D perhaps matches TRBD2 (6 bases). Germline assignment: CDR1 LGHNA and CDR2 YNFKEQ. The length of the CDR3 is 16 residues. V was trimmed by 4 bases and J by 5 bases, leaving 19 bases between them. The CDR3 protein is CASSPTEGHGGDTQYF. Written as DNA, the CDR3 is TGTGCCAGCAGCCCGACGGAGGGCCACGGAGGAGATACGCAGTATTTT.

This sequence joins TRBV29-1 and TRBJ2-1, with 11 bases aligning to TRBD2. CDR1 and CDR2 (germline): SQVTM, ANQGSEA. V gave up 4 bases and J gave up 5 bases; unmatched junction bases: 4. This CDR3 spans 14 amino acids. The CDR3 here is CSVALLAGDNEQFF. The CDR3 DNA reads as TGCAGCGTTGCACTACTAGCGGGGGACAATGAGCAGTTCTTC.

This chain joins TRBV27 and TRBJ1-4; D not certain. CDR1 is MNHEY, CDR2 SMNVEV, per germline (reference sequence). CDR3 length equals 14 residues. V lost 2 bases to trimming and J lost 7 bases, with 11 bases between them. CDR3 DNA sequence: TGTGCCAGCAGTTTAACCGGTTCTAGTGAAAAACTGTTTTTT. Its protein is CASSLTGSSEKLFF.

J is TRBJ1-4 and V is TRBV27; no firm D call. With 6 bases removed from V and 4 bases from J, the gap between germline ends came to 12 bases. CDR1 and CDR2 from the germline V gene are MNHEY and SMNVEV (reference sequence). The CDR3 contains 14 residues. CDR3 loop: CASSEWSNNEKLFF. The CDR3 DNA reads TGTGCCAGCAGCGAGTGGAGTAATAATGAAAAACTGTTTTTT.

The chain employs TRBV4-2 and TRBJ2-7; a possible D gene is TRBD2 (5 bases). There are 14 residues in the CDR3. Germline CDR1 LGHNA, CDR2 YNFKEQ. The V and J ends lost 1 base and 3 bases respectively, with 10 bases between them. CDR3 residues: CASSQGGINYEQYF. DNA of the CDR3: TGTGCCAGCAGCCAAGGAGGGATCAACTACGAGCAGTACTTC.

The chain has TRBV15 and TRBJ2-5; 8 bases are shared with TRBD2. Germline V gene sequence: CDR1 LNHNV, CDR2 YYDKDF (reference sequence). J gave up 2 bases and V 2 bases, and 10 bases lay outside the gene matches. This CDR3 contains 17 residues. This CDR3 reads CATSRSGTSGLQETQYF. In nucleotides, the CDR3 is TGTGCCACCAGCAGATCCGGAACTAGCGGTCTACAAGAGACCCAGTACTTC.

Comment on this clone: Other DNA sequences in this sample translate to the same CDR3. This chain links TRBV7-2 with TRBJ1-2, with TRBD1 matching 10 bases. CDR1 is SGHTA and CDR2 is FQGNSA in the germline V gene. V dropped 4 bases and J dropped 4; count of bases not matched to a gene: 3. This CDR3 region has 14 residues. CDR3 sequence reads: CASSSRTGGYGYTF. The CDR3 nucleotides read TGTGCCAGCAGCTCCAGGACAGGGGGCTATGGCTACACCTTC.

The chain has TRBV18 and TRBJ1-3, with 7 bases that match TRBD1. V lost 6 bases to trimming and J lost 0 bases; unmatched junction nucleotides: 8. The CDR3 covers 16 residues. Germline values: CDR1 KGHSH, CDR2 LQKENI. CDR3 amino acids: CASSQNTGDSGNTIYF. CDR3 coding DNA: TGTGCCAGCTCCCAAAATACAGGGGACTCTGGAAACACCATATATTTT.

The chain joins TRBV11-2 to TRBJ2-5; D is ambiguous. This CDR3 has 13 residues. The V end lost 3 bases, the J end lost 1 base, and 6 bases lay between the germline ends. Germline values: CDR1 SGHAT, CDR2 FQNNGV. The CDR3 bases are TGTGCCAGCAGCTTCTCGGGCCAAGAGACCCAGTACTTC. Protein: CASSFSGQETQYF. Combining the CDR3 with reference TRBV11-2 and TRBJ2-5 gives the whole variable domain EAGVAQSPRYKIIEKRQSVAFWCNPISGHATLYWYQQILGQGPKLLIQFQNNGVVDDSQLPKDRFSAERLKGVDSTLKIQPAKLEDSAVYLCASSFSGQETQYFGPGTRLLVL.

This chain uses TRBV6-5 with TRBJ2-3; D may be TRBD2 (5 bases). CDR3 length: 14 amino acids. Germline lookup yields CDR1 MNHEY and CDR2 SVGAGI. V was cut by 6 bases and J by 2 bases, with 12 bases left in between. CDR3 sequence reads: CASRREYDTDTQYF. For the CDR3, the DNA is TGTGCCAGCAGAAGGGAGTACGACACAGATACGCAGTATTTT.